Below, 4 T cell receptor beta chains from the same sample are listed, as sequenced in a study of CD4 T cells in relation to SARS-CoV-2 and coronaviruses (dated by TCRdb to the early 2020s). The library was prepared using the immunoSEQ multiplex PCR assay. This is the immuneACCESS table as TCRdb keeps it, with only in-frame sequences that have V and J called. A part of the clones is gone; compared with another copy, unresolved V genes explain less than half, and the rest is unexplained. The sample data list 35,000 to 40,000 clones, and approximately 90% of these were observed just once. Of the sample, roughly a tenth falls within the top ten clones. The material sequenced was memory CD4+ T cells from PBMCs. Taken with the paper, the label for cell subset or site translates to: memory (non-naive) CD4+ T cells. Receptors were obtained from an adult with COVID-19.

This chain connects TRBV23-1 to TRBJ1-5; 9 positions agree with TRBD1. TRBV23-1 is flagged as an ORF with uncertain function. The CDR3 is 16 amino acids. The V gene end was trimmed by 6 bases and the J gene end by 9 bases; junction bases not matched to a gene: 15. The CDR3: CASRPQGAQALTPQHF. DNA for the CDR3: TGCGCCAGCAGACCACAGGGGGCGCAGGCTCTTACGCCCCAGCATTTT.

The rearrangement links TRBV12-3 or TRBV12-4 to TRBJ1-1; D is perhaps TRBD1 (5 bases). Trimming removed 10 bases from V and 0 bases from J, with 12 bases in between. This CDR3 is built from 13 residues. This CDR3 is CAISGLMNTEAFF. The CDR3 DNA follows: TGTGCCATCTCGGGACTTATGAACACTGAAGCTTTCTTT.

This clone was picked up one time. J is TRBJ2-1 and V is TRBV12-2; TRBD2, the table's D call, was not compared with the DNA. TRBV12-2 is termed a pseudogene. The CDR3 contains 18 residues. CDR3 sequence (DNA): TGTGCAAGTCGCTTAGTAGGGCAAGCGGGGGCCTCCTACAATGAGCAGTTCTTC. It encodes CASRLVGQAGASYNEQFF.

The table lists this clone with a few counts. This chain joins TRBV4-1 and TRBJ2-1; the match to TRBD2 covers 11 bases. After removal of 0 bases from V and 8 bases from J, the junction contained 15 bases not matched to a gene. There are 19 residues in the CDR3. Per the germline V gene, CDR1 is MGHRA and CDR2 is YSYEKL. The CDR3 region is CASSQDYGSGGARSDEQFF. CDR3 sequence (DNA): TGCGCCAGCAGCCAAGATTACGGTAGCGGGGGGGCGAGGAGCGATGAGCAGTTCTTC.